One and the same sample provided the 4 T cell receptor beta chains below, sequenced in a study of radiation and T cells in renal cell carcinoma. Generated by immunoSEQ multiplex PCR, the TCRdb table keeps only in-frame clones and is missing some. The sample shows more than 60,000 clones, 75% to 90% of them seen only once. Time point of the sample: blood 4 weeks post-SBRT, at nephrectomy. Treatment meaning: 15 Gy SBRT to primary tumor, nephrectomy 4 weeks later. The sample in question was blood, obtained from a patient whose treatment included radiotherapy and nephrectomy. Source of these receptors: a woman aged 55-69 years with renal cell carcinoma.

This rearrangement joins TRBV7-9 to TRBJ1-5; a weak D match, TRBD1 (5 bases). The germline V gene encodes CDR1 SEHNR and CDR2 FQNEAQ (reference sequence). There are 13 residues in the CDR3. Trimming removed 5 bases from V and 7 bases from J, with 12 bases in between. DNA for the CDR3: TGTGCCAGCAGCATAGTCGGGACCCAGCCCCAGCATTTT. Its protein is CASSIVGTQPQHF.

This clone was recorded only once. The rearrangement uses TRBV6-5 and TRBJ1-2; 7 bases agree with TRBD1. The length of the CDR3 is 13 residues. With 9 bases clipped from V and 0 bases from J, the junction kept 4 bases outside the gene matches. Germline V gene data show CDR1 as MNHEY and CDR2 as SVGAGI. CDR3 loop: CASYDRANYGYTF. CDR3 in DNA: TGTGCCAGTTACGACAGGGCTAACTATGGCTACACCTTC.

This chain connects TRBV20-1 to TRBJ2-5; D perhaps matches TRBD1 (5 bases). The CDR3 is 11 residues long. CDR1 is DFQATT, CDR2 SNEGSKA, per germline (reference sequence). V was pared by 5 bases and J by 1 base, with 5 bases between. The DNA of the CDR3 is TGCAGTGCTCAGGGCCAAGAGACCCAGTACTTC. As protein: CSAQGQETQYF.

This chain uses TRBV19 with TRBJ2-3; 8 nucleotides match TRBD1. With V trimmed by 5 bases and J by 0 bases, 13 bases remained unmatched. The germline gives CDR1 LNHDA, CDR2 SQIVND (reference sequence). The CDR3 totals 18 residues. CDR3 in amino acids: CASSLMSITGGSTDTQYF. CDR3 nucleotide sequence: TGTGCCAGTAGTCTAATGTCTATTACAGGGGGTAGCACAGATACGCAGTATTTT.